These 27 T cell receptor beta chains came from one sample sequenced in a study of OX40 agonist ivuxolimab in advanced cancers. Clones were read by immunoSEQ multiplex PCR, and TCRdb kept only the in-frame ones, dropping some. The table shows some 75,000 clones, with approximately 86% occurring only once. The sequences come from CD4+ or CD8+ T cells sorted from blood, collected in a trial of the OX40 agonist ivuxolimab. These receptors were taken from an adult with an advanced solid tumor such as melanoma, head and neck, liver or kidney cancer.

J is TRBJ2-2 and V is TRBV7-5. TRBV7-5 is classified as a pseudogene. The CDR3 loop spans 13 amino acids. The CDR3 spells CARSLKGTGELFF. In DNA, the CDR3 is TGTGCCAGAAGCTTAAAGGGAACCGGGGAGCTGTTTTTT.

The rearrangement uses TRBV2 and TRBJ2-2; the D is unclear. V lost 3 bases and J 7 bases, leaving 12 bases between the germline ends. The CDR3 covers 14 residues. Germline values: CDR1 SNHLY, CDR2 FYNNEI. The CDR3 reads CASSDSIVGGELFF. Written as DNA, the CDR3 is TGTGCCAGCAGTGACTCTATAGTCGGCGGGGAGCTGTTTTTT.

This clone came up a few times. This rearrangement joins TRBV5-1 to TRBJ1-4; tentative D call: TRBD1 (6 bases). Trimming took off 3 bases at V and 7 bases at J, with 13 bases between the two ends. The germline CDR1 and CDR2 sequences are SGHRS and YFSETQ. This CDR3 region has 14 residues. CDR3 in DNA: TGCGCCAGCAGCTCTATGGGACAAGGTGAAAAACTGTTTTTT. Protein: CASSSMGQGEKLFF.

In regard to this clone: At one of its ends the junction is not consistent with the germline gene, which may arise from a read error. The chain combines TRBV28 with TRBJ1-1, with TRBD1 matching over 8 bases. CDR3 length equals 12 residues. Germline CDR1 reads MDHEN; CDR2 reads SYDVKM. CDR3 amino acids: CASSYQGARPLF. CDR3 DNA sequence: TGTGCCAGCAGTTATCAGGGGGCGCGTCCCCTTTTT.

V gene TRBV2 combines with J gene TRBJ2-5; TRBD2 aligns across 8 bases. V shed 6 bases, J shed 4 bases, and the junction held 10 bases outside the gene matches. Germline-derived CDR1 and CDR2 are SNHLY and FYNNEI. This CDR3 region has 15 residues. CDR3 coding DNA: TGTGCCAGCAGGGCCCTACTAGCGGTCGGAGAGACCCAGTACTTC. It specifies CASRALLAVGETQYF.

In this sample, this clone turned up once. The chain combines TRBV7-2 with TRBJ2-7; 10 positions match TRBD1. CDR3 length: 14 residues. Germline values: CDR1 SGHTA, CDR2 FQGNSA. The CDR3 DNA is TGTGCCAGCAGGTTACGGCCGGGACAGGGGTACATGGACGTC. This encodes CASRLRPGQGYMDV.

The V and J genes are TRBV5-1 and TRBJ2-7, with 10 nucleotides matching TRBD2. The tail of the sequence fits TRBJ2-5 better, so the J call may be wrong. There are 16 residues in the CDR3. The germline CDR1 and CDR2 sequences are SGHRS and YFSETQ. The CDR3 DNA reads as TGCGCCAGCAGCTTGGGTCTAGCGGGGGTTCAAGAGACCCAGTACTTC. It is translated as CASSLGLAGVQETQYF.

The chain combines TRBV7-3 with TRBJ2-3; unclear D gene. The CDR3 sequence is 14 residues long. V lost 2 bases and J lost 8, with 14 bases in between. CDR1 and CDR2 from the germline V gene are SGHTA and FQGTGA. CDR3 DNA: TGTGCCAGCAGCTTATCCTTAGTGGAAGGTACGCAGTATTTT. Encoded protein: CASSLSLVEGTQYF. Supplemented by reference TRBV7-3 and TRBJ2-3, the full variable domain reads GAGVSQTPSNKVTEKGKYVELRCDPISGHTALYWYRQSLGQGPEFLIYFQGTGAADDSGLPNDRFFAVRPEGSVSTLKIQRTERGDSAVYLCASSLSLVEGTQYFGPGTRLTVL.

CDR3 coding DNA: TGTGCCAGCACTATCCTGGAACGCCGGGCGGGTGGCTACACCTTC. It translates to CASTILERRAGGYTF. V usage is TRBV5-6 and J usage is TRBJ1-2; no firm D call. CDR3 length: 15 amino acids. Germline V gene data show CDR1 as SGHDT and CDR2 as YYEEEE. Trimming pared 6 bases from V and 7 bases from J, leaving 22 bases between.

This clone was seen only a few times. J is TRBJ2-7 and V is TRBV7-9, with D unclear. Trimming pared 4 bases from V and 5 bases from J, leaving 15 bases between. Germline V lookup: CDR1 SEHNR, CDR2 FQNEAQ (reference sequence). This CDR3 contains 14 residues. The CDR3 bases are TGTGCCAGCAGCTCGGATGGGGTTCGGAACGAGCAGTACTTC. It is translated as CASSSDGVRNEQYF.

The chain joins TRBV19 to TRBJ1-4, with D hard to call. Germline CDR1 LNHDA, CDR2 SQIVND (reference sequence). The V end lost 6 bases, the J end lost 7 bases, and 12 bases lay between the germline ends. The CDR3 covers 13 residues. This CDR3 is CASRTGFGEKLFF. The DNA of the CDR3 is TGTGCCAGTAGGACGGGGTTCGGTGAAAAACTGTTTTTT.

The rearrangement uses TRBV5-4 and TRBJ1-3; D gene uncertain. V was pared by 3 bases and J by 0 bases, with 7 bases between. Germline V gene sequence: CDR1 SGHNT, CDR2 YYREEE (reference sequence). There are 14 residues in the CDR3. Here the CDR3 DNA reads TGTGCCAGCAGCTCGGGGTACTCTGGAAACACCATATATTTT. Amino acid sequence: CASSSGYSGNTIYF.

The rearrangement links TRBV27 to TRBJ2-6; no reliable D call. With 5 bases removed from V and 0 bases from J, the gap between germline ends came to 23 bases. Germline assignment: CDR1 MNHEY and CDR2 SMNVEV (reference sequence). The CDR3 sequence is 20 residues long. Here the CDR3 reads CASSPNGLKKSGSGANVLTF. CDR3 coding DNA: TGTGCCAGCAGTCCAAATGGGCTCAAAAAATCGGGCTCTGGGGCCAACGTCCTGACTTTC.

This clone occurred a few times. The chain combines TRBV19 with TRBJ1-5, with unresolved D. The V gene lost 4 bases and the J gene lost 5 bases, with 9 bases spanning the gap. Germline V CDR1 and CDR2: LNHDA, SQIVND (reference sequence). CDR3 size: 13 residues. The CDR3 loop is CASSTMPDQPQHF. CDR3 DNA: TGTGCCAGTAGTACCATGCCGGATCAGCCCCAGCATTTT.

The chain combines TRBV7-2 with TRBJ2-1, with D unresolved. Trimming removed 6 bases from V and 8 bases from J, with 11 bases in between. CDR3 length: 12 residues. From germline, CDR1 is SGHTA and CDR2 FQGNSA. The CDR3 loop reads CASSLYEDEQFF. In DNA, the CDR3 is TGTGCCAGCAGTTTATACGAGGATGAGCAGTTCTTC.

This clone was detected only once. The chain is built from TRBV21-1 and TRBJ1-1. TRBV21-1 is annotated as a pseudogene. This CDR3 contains 16 residues. CDR3 bases: TGTGCCAGCTTCCTCCGGGGGCCCGGCCTGGATACTGAAGCTTTCTTT. This codes for CASFLRGPGLDTEAFF.

V is TRBV7-2 and J is TRBJ2-5; D is uncertain. Germline V gives CDR1 SGHTA, CDR2 FQGNSA. The CDR3 has 13 amino acids. Trimming removed 4 bases at V and 4 bases at J, with 10 bases between. The CDR3 nucleotides are TGTGCCAGCAGCTCTTCAAGAGGAGAGACCCAGTACTTC. Its translation is CASSSSRGETQYF.

This clone was picked up one time. CDR3 DNA: TGTGCCAGTAGTGGGGGCAGAAGCAATCAGCCCCAGCATTTT. As protein: CASSGGRSNQPQHF. The chain combines TRBV19 with TRBJ1-5, with D possibly being TRBD1 (6 bases). The CDR3 runs to 14 residues. Between the trimmed V and J ends, which lost 5 bases and 1 base, there was a span of 9 bases. Germline V gives CDR1 LNHDA, CDR2 SQIVND (reference sequence).

CDR3 bases: TGTGCCAGCGGGGGACAGTCTGAGAGTTCACCCCTCCACTTT. Translation: CASGGQSESSPLHF. The chain employs TRBV25-1 and TRBJ1-6, with 7 bases matching TRBD1. The CDR3 has 14 residues. Per the germline V gene, CDR1 is MGHDK and CDR2 is SYGVNS. Losses at the gene ends were 8 bases for V and 9 bases for J; bases not matched to a gene: 10.

V usage is TRBV18 and J usage is TRBJ2-7, with TRBD2 as a possible D gene (6 bases). The CDR3 totals 13 residues. V was pared by 3 bases and J by 2 bases, with 8 bases between. The germline V gene encodes CDR1 KGHSH and CDR2 LQKENI. CDR3 sequence reads: CASSPRGTYEQYV. The DNA for the CDR3 is TGTGCCAGCTCACCGCGGGGCACCTACGAGCAGTACGTC.

The J gene is TRBJ1-5, the V gene TRBV7-8, with D perhaps matching TRBD1 (6 bases). Germline loops: CDR1 SGHVS, CDR2 FQNEAQ. CDR3 size: 16 residues. V was shortened by 4 bases and J by 7 bases, with 20 bases between the two germline ends. This CDR3 reads CASSSRDTASGQPQHF. Written as DNA, the CDR3 is TGTGCCAGCAGCTCACGGGACACGGCGTCGGGCCAGCCCCAGCATTTT.

This sequence joins TRBV4-3 and TRBJ1-2, with D possibly matching TRBD1 (5 bases). The CDR3 is made up of 15 amino acids. Per germline, CDR1 LGHNA and CDR2 YSLEER. Trimming took off 2 bases at V and 4 bases at J, with 14 bases between the two ends. DNA of the CDR3: TGCGCCAGCAGCCAAAAGTCGGGGGGGGTCTATGGCTACACCTTC. This encodes CASSQKSGGVYGYTF.

V is TRBV9 and J is TRBJ2-1; D is ambiguous. Trimming stripped 0 bases from V and 7 bases from J, with 11 bases between. Germline-derived CDR1 and CDR2 are SGDLS and YYNGEE. The CDR3 sequence is 14 residues long. CDR3 residues: CASSVAPKLNEQFF. CDR3 DNA sequence: TGTGCCAGCAGCGTAGCCCCGAAGCTTAATGAGCAGTTCTTC.

In DNA form, the CDR3 reads TGTGCCAGCAGCGCGACAACCACTTACTCTGGAAACACCATATATTTT. This gives the protein CASSATTTYSGNTIYF. The V and J genes are TRBV9 and TRBJ1-3; D not certain. V lost 3 bases and J lost 0, with 13 bases in between. This CDR3 has 16 residues. In germline, CDR1 is SGDLS, CDR2 YYNGEE.

V and J are TRBV18 and TRBJ1-5; D remains unclear. Germline V gene sequence: CDR1 KGHSH, CDR2 LQKENI. Trimming left V 3 bases short and J 7 bases short, with 13 bases between. This CDR3 is 14 amino acids long. CDR3 sequence (DNA): TGTGCCAGCTCACCGGGGTTGATCAACCAGCCCCAGCATTTT. It yields the protein CASSPGLINQPQHF.

The chain links TRBV28 to TRBJ1-1; no reliable D call. CDR1 and CDR2 from the germline V gene are MDHEN and SYDVKM. Between the trimmed V and J ends, which lost 3 bases and 1 base, there was a span of 3 bases. CDR3 length equals 12 residues. The CDR3 DNA reads as TGTGCCAGCAGTTTTCAGAACACTGAAGCTTTCTTT. Translation gives CASSFQNTEAFF.

The rearrangement joins TRBV5-1 to TRBJ1-5, with 8 bases matching TRBD1. CDR3 length equals 14 residues. The germline V gene has CDR1 SGHRS and CDR2 YFSETQ. Trimming removed 5 bases from V and 6 bases from J; junction bases left unmatched: 7. CDR3 amino acids: CASSFQGARQPQHF. The CDR3 DNA sequence: TGCGCCAGCAGTTTCCAGGGGGCACGTCAGCCCCAGCATTTT. The entire variable domain, with the rest obtained from reference TRBV5-1 and TRBJ1-5, is as follows: KAGVTQTPRYLIKTRGQQVTLSCSPISGHRSVSWYQQTPGQGLQFLFEYFSETQRNKGNFPGRFSGRQFSNSRSEMNVSTLELGDSALYLCASSFQGARQPQHFGDGTRLSIL.